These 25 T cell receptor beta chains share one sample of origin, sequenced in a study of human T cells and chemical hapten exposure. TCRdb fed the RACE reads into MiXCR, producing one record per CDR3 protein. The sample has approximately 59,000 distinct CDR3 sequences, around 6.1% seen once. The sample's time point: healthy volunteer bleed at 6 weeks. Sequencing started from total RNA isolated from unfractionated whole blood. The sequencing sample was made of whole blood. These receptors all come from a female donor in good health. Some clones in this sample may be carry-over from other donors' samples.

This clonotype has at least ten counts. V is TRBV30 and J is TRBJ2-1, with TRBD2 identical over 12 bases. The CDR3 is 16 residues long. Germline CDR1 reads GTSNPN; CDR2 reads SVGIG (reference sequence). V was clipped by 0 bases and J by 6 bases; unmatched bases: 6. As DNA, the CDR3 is TGTGCCTGGAGTGTATTTACTAGCGGGAGGTTCAATGAGCAGTTCTTC. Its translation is CAWSVFTSGRFNEQFF.

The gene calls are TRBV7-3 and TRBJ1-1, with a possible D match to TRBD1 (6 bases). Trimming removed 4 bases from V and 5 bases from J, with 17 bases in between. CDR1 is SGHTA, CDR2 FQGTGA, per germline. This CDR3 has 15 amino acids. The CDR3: CASSSATGGSTEAFF. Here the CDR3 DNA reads TGTGCCAGCAGCTCCGCTACCGGGGGCTCTACTGAAGCTTTCTTT. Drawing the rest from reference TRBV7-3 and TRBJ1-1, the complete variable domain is GAGVSQTPSNKVTEKGKYVELRCDPISGHTALYWYRQSLGQGPEFLIYFQGTGAADDSGLPNDRFFAVRPEGSVSTLKIQRTERGDSAVYLCASSSATGGSTEAFFGQGTRLTVV.

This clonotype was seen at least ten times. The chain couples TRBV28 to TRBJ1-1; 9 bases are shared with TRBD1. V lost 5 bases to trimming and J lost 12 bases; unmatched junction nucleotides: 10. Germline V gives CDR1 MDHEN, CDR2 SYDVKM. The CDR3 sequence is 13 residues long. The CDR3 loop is CASSTLWDRVTFF. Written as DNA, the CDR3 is TGTGCCAGCAGTACCCTCTGGGACAGGGTGACTTTCTTT.

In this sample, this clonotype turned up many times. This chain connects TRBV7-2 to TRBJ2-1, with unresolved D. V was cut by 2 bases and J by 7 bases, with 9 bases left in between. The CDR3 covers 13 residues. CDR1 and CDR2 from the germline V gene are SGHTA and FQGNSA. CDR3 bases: TGTGCCAGCAGCTTATTAGCCCGAAATGAGCAGTTCTTC. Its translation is CASSLLARNEQFF.

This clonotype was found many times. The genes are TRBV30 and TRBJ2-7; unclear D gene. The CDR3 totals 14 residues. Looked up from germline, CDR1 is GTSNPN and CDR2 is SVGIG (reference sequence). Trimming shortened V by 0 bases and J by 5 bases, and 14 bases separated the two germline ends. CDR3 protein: CAWSVSQWSDEQYF. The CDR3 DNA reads TGTGCCTGGAGTGTAAGTCAGTGGTCGGACGAGCAGTACTTC.

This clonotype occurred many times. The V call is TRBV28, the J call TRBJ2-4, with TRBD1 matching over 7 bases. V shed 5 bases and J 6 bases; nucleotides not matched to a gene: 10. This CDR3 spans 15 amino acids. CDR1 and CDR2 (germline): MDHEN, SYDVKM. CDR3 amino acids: CASSGTEGAGNIQYF. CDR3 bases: TGTGCCAGCAGTGGAACCGAGGGGGCTGGAAACATTCAGTACTTC.

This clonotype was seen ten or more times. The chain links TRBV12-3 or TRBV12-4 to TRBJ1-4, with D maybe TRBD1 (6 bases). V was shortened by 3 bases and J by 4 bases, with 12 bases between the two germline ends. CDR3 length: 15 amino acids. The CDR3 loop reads CASSFFRGDNEKLFF. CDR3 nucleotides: TGTGCCAGCAGTTTTTTTAGGGGGGATAATGAAAAACTGTTTTTT.

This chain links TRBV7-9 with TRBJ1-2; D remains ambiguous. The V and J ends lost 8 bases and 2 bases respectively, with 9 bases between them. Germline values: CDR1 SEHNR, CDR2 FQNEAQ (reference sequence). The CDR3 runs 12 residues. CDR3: CASRTENYGYTF. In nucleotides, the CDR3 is TGTGCCAGCCGGACTGAAAACTATGGCTACACCTTC.

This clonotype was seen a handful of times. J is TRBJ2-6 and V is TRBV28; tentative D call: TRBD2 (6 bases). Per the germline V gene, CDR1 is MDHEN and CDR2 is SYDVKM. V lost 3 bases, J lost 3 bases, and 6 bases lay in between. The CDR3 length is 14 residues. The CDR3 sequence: CASSFGGGANVLTF. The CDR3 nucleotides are TGTGCCAGCAGTTTCGGGGGTGGGGCCAACGTCCTGACTTTC.

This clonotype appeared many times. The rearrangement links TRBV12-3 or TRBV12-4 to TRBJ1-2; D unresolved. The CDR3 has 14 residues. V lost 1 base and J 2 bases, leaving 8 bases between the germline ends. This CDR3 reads CASSLDRFNYGYTF. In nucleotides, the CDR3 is TGTGCCAGCAGTTTAGATCGATTCAACTATGGCTACACCTTC.

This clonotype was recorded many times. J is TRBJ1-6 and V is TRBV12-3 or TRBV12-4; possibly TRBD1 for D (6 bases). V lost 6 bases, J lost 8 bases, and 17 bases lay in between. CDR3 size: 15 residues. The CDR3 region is CASSQGGAIHSPLHF. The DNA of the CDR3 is TGTGCCAGCAGCCAAGGGGGAGCGATTCATTCACCCCTCCACTTT.

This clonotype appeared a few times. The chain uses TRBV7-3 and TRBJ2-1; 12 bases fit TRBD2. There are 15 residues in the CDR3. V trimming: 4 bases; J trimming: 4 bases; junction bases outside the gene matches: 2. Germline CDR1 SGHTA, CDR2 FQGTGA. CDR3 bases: TGTGCCAGCAGCTCGGGACTAGCGGGTTACAATGAGCAGTTCTTC. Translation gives CASSSGLAGYNEQFF. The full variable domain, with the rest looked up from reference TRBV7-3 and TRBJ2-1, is GAGVSQTPSNKVTEKGKYVELRCDPISGHTALYWYRQSLGQGPEFLIYFQGTGAADDSGLPNDRFFAVRPEGSVSTLKIQRTERGDSAVYLCASSSGLAGYNEQFFGPGTRLTVL.

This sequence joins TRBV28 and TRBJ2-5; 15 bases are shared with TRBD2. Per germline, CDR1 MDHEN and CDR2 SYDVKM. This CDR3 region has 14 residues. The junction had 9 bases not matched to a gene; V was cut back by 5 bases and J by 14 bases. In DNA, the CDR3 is TGTGCCAGCAGTCCTGGGACTAGCGGGAGGCCACCATACTTC. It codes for CASSPGTSGRPPYF. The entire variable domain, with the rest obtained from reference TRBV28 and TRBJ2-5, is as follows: DVKVTQSSRYLVKRTGEKVFLECVQDMDHENMFWYRQDPGLGLRLIYFSYDVKMKEKGDIPEGYSVSREKKERFSLILESASTNQTSMYLCASSPGTSGRPPYFGPGTRLLVL.

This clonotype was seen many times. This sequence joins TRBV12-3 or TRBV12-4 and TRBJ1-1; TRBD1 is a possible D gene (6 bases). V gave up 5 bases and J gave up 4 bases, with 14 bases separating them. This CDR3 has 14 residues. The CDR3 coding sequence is TGTGCCAGCAGTCCCGCTAACAGGGCCACTGAAGCTTTCTTT. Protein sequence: CASSPANRATEAFF.

The CDR3 here is CASSPRTGKDRAEAFF. The CDR3 bases are TGTGCCAGCAGCCCCCGAACAGGGAAGGATCGGGCTGAAGCTTTCTTT. The V gene is TRBV3-1, the J gene TRBJ1-1; D perhaps matches TRBD1 (6 bases). In germline, CDR1 is LGHDT, CDR2 YNNKEL (reference sequence). This CDR3 is built from 16 residues. Trimming pared 4 bases from V and 6 bases from J, leaving 21 bases between.

This chain's CDR3 is CASSFSRGDTQYF. The CDR3 bases are TGTGCCAGCAGTTTTTCAAGGGGCGATACGCAGTATTTT. This chain joins TRBV27 and TRBJ2-3; possible D gene TRBD1, 5 bases. The V gene lost 3 bases and the J gene lost 6 bases, with 10 bases spanning the gap. Per germline, CDR1 MNHEY and CDR2 SMNVEV (reference sequence). The CDR3 spans 13 residues.

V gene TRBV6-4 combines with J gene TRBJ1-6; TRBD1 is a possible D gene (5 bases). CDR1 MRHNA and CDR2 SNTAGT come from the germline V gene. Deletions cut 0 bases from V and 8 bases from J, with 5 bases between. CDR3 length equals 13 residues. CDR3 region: CASSDSRDSPLHF. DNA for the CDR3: TGTGCCAGCAGTGACTCCAGGGATTCACCCCTCCACTTT.

CDR3 bases: TGTGCCAGCAGTTTACAGGGGAGGGAGACCCAGTACTTC. It is translated as CASSLQGRETQYF. The V call is TRBV6-1, the J call TRBJ2-5; weak D call: TRBD1 (7 bases). Germline-derived CDR1 and CDR2 are MNHNS and SASEGT. Trimming shortened V by 5 bases and J by 5 bases, and 12 bases separated the two germline ends. The CDR3 spans 13 residues.

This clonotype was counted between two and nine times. The CDR3 spells CASTHYSGRAWGTGELFF. DNA of the CDR3: TGTGCCAGCACTCATTATAGCGGGAGGGCCTGGGGGACCGGGGAGCTGTTTTTT. The V gene is TRBV12-3 or TRBV12-4, the J gene TRBJ2-2; TRBD2 aligns across 11 bases. The CDR3 is 18 amino acids. After removal of 7 bases from V and 5 bases from J, the junction contained 15 bases not matched to a gene.

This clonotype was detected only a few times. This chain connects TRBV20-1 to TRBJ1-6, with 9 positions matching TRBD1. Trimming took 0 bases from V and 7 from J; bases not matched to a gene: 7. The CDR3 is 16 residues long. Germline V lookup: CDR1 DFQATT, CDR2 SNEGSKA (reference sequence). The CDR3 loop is CSARDLQGAENSPLHF. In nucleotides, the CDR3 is TGCAGTGCTAGAGATTTACAGGGGGCTGAGAATTCACCCCTCCACTTT.

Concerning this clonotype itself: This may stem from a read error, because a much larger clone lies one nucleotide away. CDR3 DNA: TGCAGCGTCCTAGGGACTATCGAATCAACAGATACGCAGTATTTT. This codes for CSVLGTIESTDTQYF. This chain connects TRBV29-1 to TRBJ2-3; 7 bases are shared with TRBD2. Germline V gene data show CDR1 as SQVTM and CDR2 as ANQGSEA. The CDR3 has 15 amino acids. J gave up 3 bases and V 6 bases, and 12 bases lay outside the gene matches.

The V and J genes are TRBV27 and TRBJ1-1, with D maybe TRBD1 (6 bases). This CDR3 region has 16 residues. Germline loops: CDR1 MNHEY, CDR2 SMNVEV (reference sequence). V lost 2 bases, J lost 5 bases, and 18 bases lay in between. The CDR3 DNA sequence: TGTGCCAGCAGTTTAGGGACTACAGGGACGTTGACTGAAGCTTTCTTT. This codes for CASSLGTTGTLTEAFF.

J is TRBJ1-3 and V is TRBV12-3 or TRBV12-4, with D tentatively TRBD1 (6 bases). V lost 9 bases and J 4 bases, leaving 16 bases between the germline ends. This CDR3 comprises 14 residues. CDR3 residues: CASFGGRAGNTIYF. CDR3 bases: TGTGCCAGTTTTGGGGGGCGCGCCGGAAACACCATATATTTT.

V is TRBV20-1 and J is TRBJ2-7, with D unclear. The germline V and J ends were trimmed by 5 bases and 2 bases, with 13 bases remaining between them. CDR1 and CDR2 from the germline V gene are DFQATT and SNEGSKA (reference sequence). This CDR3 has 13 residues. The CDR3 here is CSAGKKSPYEQYF. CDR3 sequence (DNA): TGCAGTGCTGGGAAAAAGTCGCCCTACGAGCAGTACTTC.

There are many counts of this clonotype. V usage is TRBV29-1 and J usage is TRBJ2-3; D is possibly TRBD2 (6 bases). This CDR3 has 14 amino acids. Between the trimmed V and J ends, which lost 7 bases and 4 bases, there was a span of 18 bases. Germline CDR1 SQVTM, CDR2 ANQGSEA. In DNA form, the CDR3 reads TGCAGCGCCCAAGCCGGGACTTCCCCAGATACGCAGTATTTT. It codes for CSAQAGTSPDTQYF.